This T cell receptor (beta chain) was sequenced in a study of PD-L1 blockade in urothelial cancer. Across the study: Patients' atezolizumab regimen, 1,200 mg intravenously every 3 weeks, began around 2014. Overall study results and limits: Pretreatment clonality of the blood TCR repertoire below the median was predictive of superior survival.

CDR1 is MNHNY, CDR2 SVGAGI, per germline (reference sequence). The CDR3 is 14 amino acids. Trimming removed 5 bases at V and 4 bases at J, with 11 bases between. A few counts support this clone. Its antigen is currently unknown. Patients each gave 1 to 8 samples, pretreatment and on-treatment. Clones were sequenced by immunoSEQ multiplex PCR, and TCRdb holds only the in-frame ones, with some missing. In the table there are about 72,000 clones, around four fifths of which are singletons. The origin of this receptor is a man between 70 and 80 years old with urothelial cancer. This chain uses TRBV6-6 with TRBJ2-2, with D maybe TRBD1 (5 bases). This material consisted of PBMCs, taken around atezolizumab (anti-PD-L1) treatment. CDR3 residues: CASSPSGRTGELFF. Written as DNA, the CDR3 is TGTGCCAGCAGTCCCTCAGGGCGCACCGGGGAGCTGTTTTTT.